Below are 5 T cell receptor beta chains sequenced from a single sample in a study of shared clonotypes between healthy human individuals. Profiled with immunoSEQ multiplex PCR; TCRdb holds only in-frame clones, not every one. The sample lists more than 500,000 clones, approximately 94% seen once, with about 0.06% in the top ten. What was sequenced was naive CD4+ T cells sorted from blood. Documented subset: CD45RA+ positively selected. The receptor source for this set is a woman aged 25 to 39 in good health.

This clone was seen only once. The chain has TRBV28 and TRBJ2-3; 12 bases fit TRBD2. Germline CDR1 and CDR2: MDHEN and SYDVKM. The CDR3 contains 16 residues. V shed 3 bases, J shed 7 bases, and the junction held 8 bases outside the gene matches. CDR3 protein: CASSFSLAGGLYTQYF. The DNA for the CDR3 is TGTGCCAGCAGTTTTAGCCTAGCGGGAGGGTTGTATACGCAGTATTTT.

The V and J genes are TRBV19 and TRBJ2-2, with TRBD1 as a possible D gene (6 bases). The CDR3 runs 15 residues. V gave up 7 bases and J gave up 1 base, with 13 bases separating them. Germline CDR1 LNHDA, CDR2 SQIVND (reference sequence). This chain's CDR3 is CASTTGHLNTGELFF. In DNA form, the CDR3 reads TGTGCCAGTACCACGGGACACCTGAACACCGGGGAGCTGTTTTTT.

Turning to this clone: The identical CDR3 is also encoded by other nucleotide sequences in the sample. This rearrangement joins TRBV19 to TRBJ2-3, with D unclear. Germline-derived CDR1 and CDR2 are LNHDA and SQIVND (reference sequence). With 5 bases removed from V and 0 bases from J, the gap between germline ends came to 3 bases. This CDR3 spans 12 amino acids. The CDR3 protein is CASSPSTDTQYF. The CDR3 DNA is TGTGCCAGTAGTCCCAGCACAGATACGCAGTATTTT.

The rearrangement uses TRBV19 and TRBJ2-2; 8 bases fit TRBD1. CDR3 length equals 16 residues. J lost 3 bases, V lost 5 bases, and 8 bases had no gene match. Germline V CDR1 and CDR2: LNHDA, SQIVND (reference sequence). The CDR3 DNA is TGTGCCAGTAGTCGGCCGGACAGGGATGACACCGGGGAGCTGTTTTTT. Translation gives CASSRPDRDDTGELFF.

The V call is TRBV4-2, the J call TRBJ2-4; TRBD1 or TRBD2 may be the D gene (6 bases each). The CDR3 has 12 amino acids. Trimming left V 1 base short and J 14 bases short, with 12 bases between. Germline V CDR1 and CDR2: LGHNA, YNFKEQ. The CDR3 reads CASSQGGGPEYF. As DNA, the CDR3 is TGTGCCAGCAGCCAAGGAGGGGGGCCGGAGTACTTC.